This T cell receptor (beta chain) derives from a study of blood T cell repertoires in COVID-19. Overall study: Sample material is recorded as cDNA or gDNA derived from T cells, B-cell-depleted T cells, or PBMCs.

Only in-frame clones appear in the TCRdb table, and some are missing; sequencing was by immunoSEQ multiplex PCR. The sample has 350,000 or so clones; around 87% are singletons. The material sequenced was peripheral blood. This TCR was sampled from a woman aged 30 to 39 with COVID-19, enrolled during active disease.

The chain's CDR3 is CASSQEPDRGHEQFF. The CDR3 DNA sequence: TGTGCCAGCAGCCAAGAACCAGACAGGGGCCATGAGCAGTTCTTC. The rearrangement links TRBV3-1 (or the pseudogene TRBV3-2) to TRBJ2-1, with 8 bases fitting TRBD1. The trim removed 0 bases at V and 8 bases at J, leaving 6 bases unmatched. Germline assignment: CDR1 LGHDT and CDR2 YNNKEL (reference sequence). This CDR3 contains 15 residues.